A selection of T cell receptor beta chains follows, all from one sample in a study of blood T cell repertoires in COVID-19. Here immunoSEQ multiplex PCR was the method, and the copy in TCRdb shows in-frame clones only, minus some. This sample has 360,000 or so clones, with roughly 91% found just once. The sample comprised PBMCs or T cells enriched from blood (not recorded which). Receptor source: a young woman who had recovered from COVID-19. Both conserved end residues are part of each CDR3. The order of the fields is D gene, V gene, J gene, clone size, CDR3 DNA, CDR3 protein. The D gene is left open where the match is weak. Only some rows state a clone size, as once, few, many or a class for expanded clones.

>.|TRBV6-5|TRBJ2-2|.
TGTGCCAGCAGTTACCTCACTATGAACACCGGGGAGCTGTTTTTT
CASSYLTMNTGELFF
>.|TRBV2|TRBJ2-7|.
TGTGCCAGCAGCTCGGACAGCTACGAGCAGTACTTC
CASSSDSYEQYF
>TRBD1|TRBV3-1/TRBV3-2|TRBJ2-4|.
TGTGCCAGCAGCCCAGGACAGGGCCTGCGTCTAGCCAAAAACATTCAGTACTTC
CASSPGQGLRLAKNIQYF
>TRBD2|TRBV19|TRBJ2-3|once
TGTGCCAGTAGTAAAAAAACACCCGGGACTACCTTAGTGACAGATACGCAGTATTTT
CASSKKTPGTTLVTDTQYF
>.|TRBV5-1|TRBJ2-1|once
TGCGCCAGCAGCTGGTCTGGGGAGAGCAATGAGCAGTTCTTC
CASSWSGESNEQFF
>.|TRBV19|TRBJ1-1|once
TGTGCCAGTAGTTCTGGACATTCTACTGAAGCTTTCTTT
CASSSGHSTEAFF
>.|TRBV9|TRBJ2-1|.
TGTGCCAGCAGCGTAGTGGAGGGGTCCTACAATGAGCAGTTCTTC
CASSVVEGSYNEQFF
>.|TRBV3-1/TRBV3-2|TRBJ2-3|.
TGTGCCAGCAGCCAAGGGCCGTGGAGTTCAACAGATACGCAGTATTTT
CASSQGPWSSTDTQYF
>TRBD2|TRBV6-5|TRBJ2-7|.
TGTGCCGTTCAGAGAGCGGGAGTCAACGAGCAGTACTTC
CAVQRAGVNEQYF
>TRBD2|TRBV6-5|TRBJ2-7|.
TGTGCCAGCAGTTACAGCGGGACGGGAGAGCAGTACTTC
CASSYSGTGEQYF
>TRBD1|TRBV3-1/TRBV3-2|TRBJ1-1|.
TGTGCCAGCAGCCCTGGCAGGGGGCTTTGGGGCACTGAAGCTTTCTTT
CASSPGRGLWGTEAFF
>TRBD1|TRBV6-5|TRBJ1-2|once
TGTGCCAGCATACCCGACAGGGTAGGGTATGGCTACACCTTC
CASIPDRVGYGYTF
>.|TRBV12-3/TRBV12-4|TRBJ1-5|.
TGTGCCAGCAGTTTAATACGGTGGCCCCAGCATTTT
CASSLIRWPQHF
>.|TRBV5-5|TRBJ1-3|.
TGTGCCAGCAGCCGCGGGGATGCCTCTGGAAACACCATATATTTT
CASSRGDASGNTIYF
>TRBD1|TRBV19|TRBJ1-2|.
TGTGCCAGTAGTATCGAGGGGGCTGAAGGATATGGCTACACCTTC
CASSIEGAEGYGYTF